What follows describes a single T cell receptor beta chain. Its specificity is not known. A modified ARM-PCR protocol with three rounds of nested PCR amplified TCRbeta. TCRdb passed the multiplex PCR reads through MiXCR, listing each CDR3 protein once. The sample has 120,000 or so distinct CDR3 sequences, around three fifths seen once. The CDR3 spans 13 residues. With V trimmed by 6 bases and J by 2 bases, 3 bases remained unmatched. CDR1 is DFQATT, CDR2 SNEGSKA, per germline (reference sequence). The source of the sample is a study of tumor and adjacent non-tumor tissue in lung cancer. Study information: The cohort had about a dozen adenocarcinoma, 2 squamous cell and 1 small cell patients. Study findings and constraints: Normal lung showed higher cumulative top 100 clone frequency than tumor.

RNA was extracted from bulk tissue without any cell sorting. Material for sequencing was lung tumor tissue. The rearrangement links TRBV20-1 to TRBJ2-5; TRBD2 aligns across 10 bases. This receptor was obtained from a young man with non-small cell lung cancer. DNA for the CDR3: TGCAGTGCAGCGGGAGGGACTCAAGAGACCCAGTACTTC. Translation: CSAAGGTQETQYF.